This TCR beta chain derives from a study of OX40 agonist ivuxolimab in advanced cancers. About the research overall: Given to patients was ivuxolimab, an agonistic anti-OX40 (CD134) antibody. Of the patients, three showed partial responses, one with hepatocellular carcinoma and two with cutaneous melanoma. Checkpoint inhibitors had been given previously to 40% of patients. Study-wide points: Specificity for antigen went undetermined in the expanded peripheral T cells.

The CDR3 covers 15 residues. Losses at the gene ends were 5 bases for V and 5 bases for J; bases not matched to a gene: 10. CDR1 and CDR2 (germline): SGHRS, YFSETQ. Regarding this clone: The antigen is undetermined.

Libraries were prepared by immunoSEQ multiplex PCR; TCRdb keeps only in-frame clonotypes and omits some of them. This sample carries more than 35,000 clones, approximately 80% of them seen once, and the ten largest clones take roughly 7%. The source was CD4+ or CD8+ T cells sorted from blood, collected in a trial of the OX40 agonist ivuxolimab. The receptor's source is an adult with an advanced solid tumor such as melanoma, head and neck, liver or kidney cancer. This chain uses TRBV5-1 with TRBJ2-3; 8 positions agree with TRBD2. The CDR3 region is CASRREREQGDTQYF. For the CDR3, the DNA is TGCGCCAGCAGAAGGGAGCGGGAGCAAGGAGATACGCAGTATTTT.